Given below is one T cell receptor beta chain in context. V lost 4 bases and J lost 7, with 17 bases in between. Germline lookup yields CDR1 LNHDA and CDR2 SQIVND (reference sequence). The CDR3 spans 15 residues. The sample comes from a study of T cell responses to AZD1222 COVID-19 vaccine. The assay was immunoSEQ multiplex PCR, and TCRdb's table has in-frame clones only and misses some. The sample lists 95,000 to 150,000 clones, 85% to 95% occurring once. The source is an adult in good health. Source: peripheral blood, taken on day 0 of AZD1222 vaccination. The chain has TRBV19 and TRBJ1-5; D ambiguous. In DNA, the CDR3 is TGTGCCAGTAGTACGGGTATATCACCGACCCAGCCCCAGCATTTT. Protein: CASSTGISPTQPQHF. The full variable domain, completed using reference TRBV19 and TRBJ1-5, is DGGITQSPKYLFRKEGQNVTLSCEQNLNHDAMYWYRQDPGQGLRLIYYSQIVNDFQKGDIAEGYSVSREKKESFPLTVTSAQKNPTAFYLCASSTGISPTQPQHFGDGTRLSIL.